In its sample, the clone carrying this T cell receptor (beta chain) was seen many times. What it binds is not known. This record belongs to a study of T cells after yellow fever vaccination. Study-wide findings and caveats: Weaker, the secondary response peaked sooner, at day 5 versus 15. Primary-vaccination clones mostly resurfaced post-booster (96% CD4, 75% to 90% CD8).

Conversion of TCR transcripts into cDNA relied on 5'RACE template switching, which added a universal primer site and UMIs. TCRdb re-called the 5' RACE reads through MiXCR, storing one row per CDR3 protein. The table has 200,000 to 300,000 distinct CDR3 sequences, about an eighth seen once. Germline V lookup: CDR1 MNHEY, CDR2 SVGAGI. The V and J ends lost 5 bases and 4 bases, in that order; junction bases with no gene match: 13. There are 17 residues in the CDR3. The source is a man in his thirties or forties who received the YFV17D yellow fever vaccine. The chain has TRBV6-5 and TRBJ2-1; TRBD2 agrees at 8 bases. Specimen: CD4+ T cells sorted from PBMCs, collected 45 days after the yellow fever booster vaccination. In DNA form, the CDR3 reads TGTGCCAGCAGTCCATCTAGCGGGTCCCGCCCGTACAATGAGCAGTTCTTC. Translating it yields CASSPSSGSRPYNEQFF.